The clone carrying this T cell receptor beta chain was seen ten or more times. Its specificity is unknown. This sample was included in a study of regulatory T cells in long-lasting Graves disease. Study findings and constraints: Small numbers of samples may have cut accuracy. Patients with persistent disease shared over 2,500 public clonotypes, outpacing the approximately 870 shared by new patients.

In building TCR beta libraries, iRepertoire HTBI primers were used together with Arm-PCR of CDR3 regions. Each CDR3 protein gets one entry after TCRdb re-called the multiplex PCR reads with MiXCR. Of 550,000 to 600,000 distinct CDR3 sequences listed, about 16% are singletons. Time point indicated: newly diagnosed GD, antithyroid drugs for less than 3 months. The TCR library used RNA extracted from PBMCs. The CDR3 runs to 18 residues. The germline V gene has CDR1 SGDLS and CDR2 YYNGEE. The trim removed 0 bases at V and 9 bases at J, leaving 16 bases unmatched. These same records also appear under a second study, on T cells in Graves' hyperthyroidism and ophthalmopathy. That source notes: The hyperthyroidism was newly diagnosed and had lasted under 2 months; the patients were aged 18 to 65. Clinical symptoms, serum thyroxine and TRAb, thyroid ultrasound and orbital computed tomography together formed the diagnostic basis.

Source: peripheral blood mononuclear cells (PBMCs), taken at new diagnosis, from a patient treated with antithyroid drugs. The TCR sequence derives from a man between 18 and 29 years old with Graves disease. This sequence joins TRBV9 and TRBJ2-1; 9 bases match TRBD2. CDR3 protein: CASSVDQASGTRGSEQFF. CDR3 sequence (DNA): TGTGCCAGCAGCGTAGATCAAGCTAGCGGGACTCGGGGTAGTGAGCAGTTCTTC.